Listed below are T cell receptor beta chains from one sample, sequenced in a study of T-cell reconstitution after alpha-beta-depleted transplantation in children. In TCRdb, the PCR reads were re-called with MiXCR into one record per CDR3 protein. The sample contains 260,000 or so distinct CDR3 sequences, around 12% of which appear only once. Sample: PBMCs from the stem cell graft donor, taken from the stem cell graft. These receptors were collected from a human donor who donated a stem cell graft to a child with acute lymphoblastic leukemia. Each CDR3 is given without its conserved first and last residue. Clone size is shown for a subset of rows, as once, few, many or a class of expanded clone.

V gene: TRBV4-3; clone size: many; CDR3 protein: ASSQATLAANYGYT
V gene: TRBV6-5; clone size: many; CDR3 protein: ASRSGQGANYEQY
V gene: TRBV7-2; clone size: many; CDR3 protein: ASSFDAGPF
V gene: TRBV7-2; clone size: many; CDR3 protein: ASSLDGGKQPQH
V gene: TRBV5-5; clone size: many; CDR3 protein: ASRRRDPSPSEQF
V gene: TRBV19; clone size: -; CDR3 protein: ASTNRAGNQPQH
V gene: TRBV10-3; clone size: -; CDR3 protein: AIQRGGLASPKGQF
V gene: TRBV27; clone size: many; CDR3 protein: ASSEIGTSGVYNEQF
V gene: TRBV20-1; clone size: many; CDR3 protein: SATGLAGGRFTGELF
V gene: TRBV6-2/TRBV6-3; clone size: few; CDR3 protein: ASSSAPSGGTYNEQF
V gene: TRBV27; clone size: many; CDR3 protein: ASSSGVSYEQY